This TCR beta chain was sequenced during a study of CD8+CD57+ T cells in acquired aplastic anemia. Background on the study: Quantities of DNA derived from sorted CD4+ and CD8+ cells averaged 3.2 ug.

CDR3 and TCR beta VDJ profiling relied on genomic DNA as the template. TCRdb itself ran the reads through MiXCR, one entry per CDR3 protein. The top ten clones hold 0.95% to 1.3% of a sample with under 250,000 distinct CDR3 sequences, roughly 35% of them seen once. This clonotype was counted many times. Antigen unknown. Study-level results: Both patients and controls carried the same twenty-nine CD8+ CDR3 sequences.

This CDR3 contains 12 residues. Germline loops: CDR1 LGHDT, CDR2 YNNKEL (reference sequence). Deletions cut 5 bases from V and 6 bases from J, with 10 bases between. Sequenced: sorted CD4+, CD8+, or CD8+CD57+ T cells (not recorded which) from PBMCs. The chain carries TRBV3-1 and TRBJ1-2; D gene unclear. This sequence originates from a human donor in good health, serving as a control. Here the CDR3 DNA reads TGTGCCAGCAGCGACCGGGTAAATGGCTACACCTTC. Translating it yields CASSDRVNGYTF.